These T cell receptor beta chains were read from a single sample in a study of identical twins' blood T cells. TCRdb passed the 5' RACE reads through MiXCR, listing each CDR3 protein once. The sample yields 350,000 to 400,000 distinct CDR3 sequences, about 28% seen once. Material for sequencing was PBMCs. These receptors all stem from a woman between 18 and 55 years old in good health. CDR3s leave out the opening cysteine and the closing phenylalanine or tryptophan.

CDR3 length	V gene	J gene	CDR3 protein
13	TRBV21-1	TRBJ2-2	ASPQRRDYTGELF
11	TRBV20-1	TRBJ1-3	SASEGSGNTIY
13	TRBV20-1	TRBJ2-4	SARFQPGAKNIQY
12	TRBV20-1	TRBJ1-1	SARVQGANTEAF
12	TRBV29-1	TRBJ1-1	SVVGGEANTEAF
13	TRBV6-6	TRBJ1-6	ASKPTGSSNSPLH
11	TRBV5-6	TRBJ2-7	ASSLGLPLEQY
10	TRBV20-1	TRBJ1-2	SASSMGYGYT
13	TRBV3-1	TRBJ1-3	ASSSFTGDGNTIY
11	TRBV6-2/TRBV6-3	TRBJ1-6	ASMYSENSPLH
11	TRBV10-3	TRBJ1-1	ATGQGPNTEAF
12	TRBV7-8	TRBJ2-7	ASSTSQGSYEQY
13	TRBV7-8	TRBJ1-1	ARSLDLAGVTEAF
11	TRBV20-1	TRBJ1-4	SASQADGEKLF
12	TRBV10-3	TRBJ2-3	AISETSGQDTQY
13	TRBV6-5	TRBJ1-4	ASSRGYGANEKLF
16	TRBV7-7	TRBJ2-2	ASSLLGSGRANTGELF
11	TRBV13	TRBJ2-7	ASSFGETNEQY
10	TRBV19	TRBJ1-1	ASSSGSTEAF
9	TRBV20-1	TRBJ2-7	SARGHTLQY
11	TRBV7-9	TRBJ1-1	ASSLAPNWEAF
11	TRBV6-5	TRBJ1-1	ASSYNPGTEAF
12	TRBV12-3/TRBV12-4	TRBJ1-1	ASNPGAANTEAF
13	TRBV7-2	TRBJ1-4	ASSFPLRTNEKLF
10	TRBV29-1	TRBJ1-2	GGWQLLYGYT
11	TRBV9	TRBJ1-1	ASSVEPNTEAF
15	TRBV5-1	TRBJ2-3	ASRAGDGSMSTDTQY
13	TRBV20-1	TRBJ1-1	SARDQQGVRGEAF
14	TRBV6-5	TRBJ1-1	ASSYSGGRIQAEAF
15	TRBV4-1	TRBJ1-3	ASSQPYRGRTGNTIY
15	TRBV7-8	TRBJ1-6	ASSLETGGAYNSPLH
9	TRBV29-1	TRBJ1-4	SVLTYEKLF
13	TRBV20-1	TRBJ2-2	SASPVMKNTGELF
12	TRBV7-9	TRBJ2-7	ASSFTEGSNEQY
13	TRBV12-3/TRBV12-4	TRBJ2-2	ASRPGQGDTGELF
9	TRBV7-9	TRBJ1-1	ASRTGGEAF
13	TRBV20-1	TRBJ1-3	SARAGLHSGNTIY
12	TRBV14	TRBJ1-1	ASSQDVRYTEAF
10	TRBV29-1	TRBJ2-5	SVGWGQETQY
14	TRBV6-2/TRBV6-3	TRBJ2-2	ASSIPRDSNTGELF
14	TRBV7-2	TRBJ1-5	ASSDQGPYSNPPQH
12	TRBV6-2/TRBV6-3	TRBJ2-3	ASTLDGLADTQY
14	TRBV6-2/TRBV6-3	TRBJ2-2	ASSDTSALNTGELF
12	TRBV7-2	TRBJ2-3	ASSLPGLLDTQY
11	TRBV20-1	TRBJ1-4	SAPHTPQGRPF
12	TRBV29-1	TRBJ2-1	SVDSQPSYNEQF
11	TRBV27	TRBJ1-4	ASSLYSGEKLF
11	TRBV12-3/TRBV12-4	TRBJ1-2	ASSLEGFSGYT
15	TRBV5-1	TRBJ2-1	ASSLEEPAGSYNEQF
15	TRBV7-9	TRBJ2-7	ASSQIVYSGSGYDQY